This is a list of T cell receptor beta chains from one sample in a study of cytomegalovirus exposure and HLA in healthy donors. Clones were read by immunoSEQ multiplex PCR, and TCRdb kept only the in-frame ones, dropping some. This sample has some 90,000 clones; under 85% occur once, and the top ten carry about 3.3%. Sequenced sample: PBMCs. These receptors all come from a woman aged 40 to 50 in good health and CMV-seronegative. The CDR3 runs from the conserved cysteine through the conserved F or W. D genes are given only for firm matches. Clone size appears in some rows only: once, few, many, or a class for an expanded clone.

v_call: TRBV20-1
clone_size: few
j_call: TRBJ2-5
d_call: .
cdr3_aa: CSSKGETQYF
cdr3_nt: TGCAGTTCGAAGGGGGAGACCCAGTACTTC

v_call: TRBV5-1
clone_size: .
j_call: TRBJ2-7
d_call: TRBD1
cdr3_aa: CASSPGTGSEQYF
cdr3_nt: TGCGCCAGCAGCCCCGGGACAGGTAGCGAGCAGTACTTC

v_call: TRBV4-2
clone_size: few
j_call: TRBJ2-1
d_call: TRBD2
cdr3_aa: CASSQAMSSGAYNEQFF
cdr3_nt: TGTGCCAGCAGCCAAGCTATGTCTAGCGGTGCCTACAATGAGCAGTTCTTC

v_call: TRBV4-3
clone_size: .
j_call: TRBJ1-5
d_call: .
cdr3_aa: CASSHGRGGASDQPQHF
cdr3_nt: TGCGCCAGCAGCCATGGCCGTGGGGGGGCCAGTGATCAGCCCCAGCATTTT

v_call: TRBV4-2
clone_size: few
j_call: TRBJ2-7
d_call: TRBD2
cdr3_aa: CASSQDVGSGSHEQYF
cdr3_nt: TGTGCCAGCAGCCAAGATGTGGGTAGCGGGAGCCACGAGCAGTACTTC

v_call: TRBV5-1
clone_size: .
j_call: TRBJ2-3
d_call: TRBD1
cdr3_aa: CASSRQGWGTDTQYF
cdr3_nt: TGCGCCAGCAGCCGACAGGGTTGGGGCACAGATACGCAGTATTTT

v_call: TRBV19
clone_size: .
j_call: TRBJ2-7
d_call: TRBD1
cdr3_aa: CASSRTGGKSPYEQYF
cdr3_nt: TGTGCCAGTAGTCGGACAGGGGGAAAATCTCCTTACGAGCAGTACTTC

v_call: TRBV7-2
clone_size: .
j_call: TRBJ1-4
d_call: .
cdr3_aa: CASSLLLGGGKLFF
cdr3_nt: TGTGCCAGCAGCTTATTGCTGGGAGGAGGAAAACTGTTTTTT

v_call: TRBV19
clone_size: .
j_call: TRBJ2-7
d_call: .
cdr3_aa: CASSPGTPSYEQYF
cdr3_nt: TGTGCCAGTAGCCCCGGGACACCCTCCTACGAGCAGTACTTC

v_call: TRBV5-5
clone_size: .
j_call: TRBJ2-3
d_call: TRBD2
cdr3_aa: CASSKIAGGPKDTQYF
cdr3_nt: TGTGCCAGCAGCAAAATAGCGGGAGGGCCAAAAGATACGCAGTATTTT